The entry below gives a single T cell receptor beta chain sequence along with its context. What this receptor recognizes is not known. No clone much larger than this one lies a single base away; base qualities are absent. The library was made by 5' RACE. The sequencing machine was an Illumina HiSeq 2500. A second about 7 to 11 cycle PCR used a sample-barcoded 5' primer and a J-beta primer mix. Each TCR beta cDNA molecule received a unique molecular identifier from a template-switch 5' adaptor carrying 12 random nucleotides. Each sample yielded at least 2.5 million CDR3-containing paired-end reads. First-strand cDNA was synthesized from all RNA with the Mint cDNA synthesis kit, primed by a TRBC-specific oligonucleotide. After uracil-DNA glycosylase treatment, a first 18-cycle PCR used universal primers M1SS and BC2_uni_R on all cDNA. In the original analysis: Each sample was normalized by randomly selecting 1 million high-quality reads, each carrying a distinct molecular identifier. Instead of being binned into consensus sequences, reads with shared molecular identifiers were discarded. MiTCR, with a Q25 quality threshold and the strictest error-elimination algorithm, was used for CDR3 identification, clonotype clustering and error correction. Lower-bound total TCR beta diversity was estimated with a nonparametric unseen species model using Euler transformation. Through fastp at Q25 and MiXCR, TCRdb rebuilt clones from the public reads, retaining in-frame beta chains. Each entry merges the rows of one CDR3 protein and shows their most common DNA and genes. The V and J calls and clone size are TCRdb's, not the authors'. The sample contains about 1.8 million distinct CDR3 sequences, around half of them found a single time. Of the sample, over 2% falls within the top ten clones.

The sample belongs to a study of blood T cells in healthy people across ages (dated by TCRdb to between 2014 and 2017). As for the study more broadly: In model experiments, template switching captured about one uniquely barcoded TCR beta cDNA molecule for every two T cells. Using the same blood draw, the study looked at two additional independent replicas of 1 million unique cDNA reads for two donors, one aged 18 to 30 and the other aged 80 or older. The donors were divided into four age groups: young (average roughly 17 years), middle-aged (around 41), aged (approximately 64) and long-lived (roughly 86). Age-related changes in TCR beta repertoire diversity were measured in the study by deep sequencing normalized with unique cDNA molecular identifiers. To avoid experimental bias, donors of different ages were randomly spread across the sequencing lanes. What the research found in general, with its limitations: Estimates of total diversity from one million sequenced T cells were regarded as lower bounds and underestimates. Observed TCR beta diversity per million T cells fell roughly linearly with age, and a significant reduction was already apparent by age around 40. The long-lived group showed more naive CD4+ T cells, fewer expanded clones and increased TCR diversity than the aged group, suggesting age selection. The CMV infection status of donors was not known, potentially confounding age-related changes in expanded clonotypes. A strong correlation was found between observed TCR beta diversity and the percentage of naive T cells measured by flow cytometry. Since profiling was done on bulk unsorted PBMCs, naive and antigen-experienced compartments could not be conclusively compared.

Trimming leaves V shorter by 7 bases and J shorter by 3 bases, with the junction holding 12 bases beyond the gene matches. The CDR3 holds 16 amino acids from the cysteine to the phenylalanine. Only the CDR3 DNA stays, 48 bases, in frame from base 1. As encoded in the germline V gene, CDR1 is MDHEN while CDR2 is SYDVKM. The approximately 39 donors, aged roughly 6 to 90 years, were systemically healthy Caucasian individuals from Russia. Ten milliliters of peripheral blood were collected from each donor into EDTA-treated Vacutainer tubes. Ficoll-Paque density-gradient centrifugation was used to isolate PBMCs, with at least 6.5 million obtained per sample. Trizol reagent was used to extract total RNA from PBMCs, with at least 6 micrograms per sample. Naive CD45RAhigh/CD27high T cell percentages were measured by flow cytometry on a PBMC aliquot from every donor.

The V and J segments used are TRBV28 and TRBJ2-7, and 10 junctional nucleotides match TRBD1. Sequenced sample: blood. The sequence derives from a middle-aged woman in good health. The nucleotide sequence is given as TGTGCCAGCAACGAACCGGACAGGGGGAACGACTACGAGCAGTACTTC. It translates to CASNEPDRGNDYEQYF.